These T cell receptor beta chains were read from a single sample in a study of shared clonotypes between healthy human individuals. Sequencing was performed with immunoSEQ multiplex PCR; in TCRdb, only in-frame clones are kept and a portion is missing. Of over 950,000 clones in the sample, 77% were seen once. Sequencing input: memory CD4+ T cells from PBMCs. The receptors stem from a man younger than 35 in good health. Some clones in this sample may be carry-over from other donors' samples. Both conserved end residues are part of each CDR3. The order of the fields is J gene, D gene, CDR3 length, clone size, V gene, CDR3 protein, CDR3 DNA. A D gene is named only where the DNA matches it firmly. Clone sizes are given selectively: once, few, many, or a class where the clone is expanded.

j_gene: TRBJ2-7
d_gene: NA
len: 17
abundance: few
v_gene: TRBV27
CDR3aa: CASSLRGTAGLSYDAYF
CDR3nt: TGTGCCAGCAGTTTGCGCGGAACCGCGGGCCTTTCCTACGACGCGTACTTC

j_gene: TRBJ1-1
d_gene: TRBD1
len: 13
abundance: NA
v_gene: TRBV10-3
CDR3aa: CAIRTGVGTEAFF
CDR3nt: TGTGCCATCAGGACAGGGGTAGGGACTGAAGCTTTCTTT

j_gene: TRBJ1-1
d_gene: NA
len: 9
abundance: NA
v_gene: TRBV20-1
CDR3aa: CSGSLEAFF
CDR3nt: TGCAGTGGGAGCCTTGAAGCTTTCTTT

j_gene: TRBJ1-2
d_gene: NA
len: 13
abundance: NA
v_gene: TRBV6-1
CDR3aa: CASSERGGYGYTF
CDR3nt: TGTGCCAGCAGTGAACGAGGTGGCTATGGCTACACCTTC

j_gene: TRBJ2-7
d_gene: TRBD1
len: 13
abundance: NA
v_gene: TRBV11-1
CDR3aa: CASSHRGRDEQYF
CDR3nt: TGTGCCAGCAGCCACAGGGGGCGAGACGAGCAGTACTTC

j_gene: TRBJ1-1
d_gene: NA
len: 13
abundance: NA
v_gene: TRBV29-1
CDR3aa: CSVVGSLNTEAFF
CDR3nt: TGCAGCGTTGTGGGCAGCCTAAACACTGAAGCTTTCTTT

j_gene: TRBJ1-1
d_gene: NA
len: 13
abundance: NA
v_gene: TRBV5-1
CDR3aa: CASSSGLNTEAFF
CDR3nt: TGCGCCAGCAGCTCCGGGTTGAACACTGAAGCTTTCTTT

j_gene: TRBJ1-5
d_gene: TRBD1
len: 14
abundance: NA
v_gene: TRBV19
CDR3aa: CATSDRGLNQPQHF
CDR3nt: TGTGCCACCTCGGACAGGGGTTTAAACCAGCCCCAGCATTTT

j_gene: TRBJ1-5
d_gene: NA
len: 15
abundance: NA
v_gene: TRBV5-6
CDR3aa: CASSLEGYSNQPQHF
CDR3nt: TGTGCCAGCAGCTTGGAGGGATATAGCAATCAGCCCCAGCATTTT

j_gene: TRBJ1-2
d_gene: NA
len: 15
abundance: NA
v_gene: TRBV28
CDR3aa: CASSTLPGFERGYTF
CDR3nt: TGTGCCAGCAGCACACTCCCGGGTTTCGAGAGAGGCTACACCTTC

j_gene: TRBJ2-1
d_gene: NA
len: 12
abundance: NA
v_gene: TRBV19
CDR3aa: CASSIGNNEQFF
CDR3nt: TGTGCCAGTAGTATCGGGAACAATGAGCAGTTCTTC

j_gene: TRBJ2-1
d_gene: TRBD2
len: 13
abundance: NA
v_gene: TRBV5-6
CDR3aa: CASSSGTSNEQFF
CDR3nt: TGTGCCAGCAGCTCGGGGACTAGCAATGAGCAGTTCTTC

j_gene: TRBJ2-7
d_gene: TRBD2
len: 16
abundance: NA
v_gene: TRBV5-1
CDR3aa: CASSKAPGLAGVEQYF
CDR3nt: TGCGCCAGCAGCAAAGCGCCGGGACTAGCGGGAGTCGAGCAGTACTTC

j_gene: TRBJ2-1
d_gene: TRBD1
len: 15
abundance: NA
v_gene: TRBV7-9
CDR3aa: CATDYGTGYNNEQFF
CDR3nt: TGTGCCACCGATTACGGGACAGGTTATAACAATGAGCAGTTCTTC

j_gene: TRBJ2-5
d_gene: TRBD2
len: 17
abundance: NA
v_gene: TRBV10-3
CDR3aa: CAISESISGSGQETQYF
CDR3nt: TGTGCCATCAGTGAGTCGATTAGCGGGAGCGGGCAAGAGACCCAGTACTTC

j_gene: TRBJ1-2
d_gene: NA
len: 16
abundance: NA
v_gene: TRBV27
CDR3aa: CATSWSGTADIYGYTF
CDR3nt: TGTGCCACCAGCTGGAGCGGGACGGCTGACATCTATGGCTACACCTTC

j_gene: TRBJ1-1
d_gene: NA
len: 15
abundance: few
v_gene: TRBV7-9
CDR3aa: CASSPQGRLDTEAFF
CDR3nt: TGTGCCAGCAGCCCCCAGGGTAGGCTAGACACTGAAGCTTTCTTT

j_gene: TRBJ2-3
d_gene: TRBD1
len: 15
abundance: NA
v_gene: TRBV11-3
CDR3aa: CASSAGQAGSDTQYF
CDR3nt: TGTGCCAGCAGCGCCGGACAGGCTGGATCAGATACGCAGTATTTT

j_gene: TRBJ1-5
d_gene: TRBD1
len: 15
abundance: NA
v_gene: TRBV19
CDR3aa: CASSIVGDSQVPQHF
CDR3nt: TGTGCCAGTAGTATCGTCGGGGACAGCCAAGTACCCCAGCATTTT

j_gene: TRBJ1-2
d_gene: TRBD1
len: 17
abundance: NA
v_gene: TRBV6-1
CDR3aa: CASSEQSTGGRLAGYTF
CDR3nt: TGTGCCAGCAGTGAACAATCTACAGGGGGCAGGCTGGCTGGCTACACCTTC

j_gene: TRBJ2-7
d_gene: TRBD1
len: 13
abundance: NA
v_gene: TRBV18
CDR3aa: CASSPPTGTEQYF
CDR3nt: TGTGCCAGCTCACCACCGACAGGGACCGAGCAGTACTTC

j_gene: TRBJ2-1
d_gene: TRBD1
len: 16
abundance: NA
v_gene: TRBV18
CDR3aa: CASSPLQGAYYNEQFF
CDR3nt: TGTGCCAGCTCACCTCTCCAGGGGGCTTACTACAATGAGCAGTTCTTC

j_gene: TRBJ2-7
d_gene: NA
len: 13
abundance: NA
v_gene: TRBV27
CDR3aa: CASRVGAGYEQYF
CDR3nt: TGTGCCAGCAGGGTGGGGGCAGGGTACGAGCAGTACTTC

j_gene: TRBJ2-1
d_gene: NA
len: 15
abundance: NA
v_gene: TRBV9
CDR3aa: CASSVAGTTGREQFF
CDR3nt: TGTGCCAGCAGCGTAGCCGGAACGACGGGCCGAGAGCAGTTCTTC

j_gene: TRBJ1-2
d_gene: TRBD1
len: 15
abundance: NA
v_gene: TRBV27
CDR3aa: CASSLRTGLGGGYTF
CDR3nt: TGTGCCAGCAGTTTAAGGACAGGGCTAGGGGGTGGCTACACCTTC

j_gene: TRBJ1-1
d_gene: TRBD1
len: 15
abundance: NA
v_gene: TRBV28
CDR3aa: CASSFNRQGGTEAFF
CDR3nt: TGTGCCAGCAGTTTTAATCGACAGGGTGGCACTGAAGCTTTCTTT

j_gene: TRBJ2-1
d_gene: NA
len: 12
abundance: NA
v_gene: TRBV2
CDR3aa: CASSERGGEQFF
CDR3nt: TGTGCCAGCAGTGAGAGGGGAGGTGAGCAGTTCTTC

j_gene: TRBJ2-1
d_gene: TRBD2
len: 14
abundance: NA
v_gene: TRBV6-1
CDR3aa: CASILAGVLWEQFF
CDR3nt: TGTGCCAGCATTCTAGCGGGAGTACTGTGGGAGCAGTTCTTC

j_gene: TRBJ1-2
d_gene: NA
len: 13
abundance: few
v_gene: TRBV4-1
CDR3aa: CASSQVGGYGYTF
CDR3nt: TGCGCCAGCAGCCAAGTTGGGGGGTATGGCTACACCTTC

j_gene: TRBJ2-7
d_gene: TRBD1
len: 16
abundance: NA
v_gene: TRBV7-6
CDR3aa: CASSLVAGTGGSEQYF
CDR3nt: TGTGCCAGCAGCTTAGTAGCTGGGACAGGGGGGAGCGAGCAGTACTTC

j_gene: TRBJ1-5
d_gene: NA
len: 16
abundance: NA
v_gene: TRBV15
CDR3aa: CATSGMMGAKEQPQHF
CDR3nt: TGTGCCACCAGCGGGATGATGGGGGCGAAGGAGCAGCCCCAGCATTTT

j_gene: TRBJ2-1
d_gene: TRBD1
len: 16
abundance: NA
v_gene: TRBV7-9
CDR3aa: CASSPGQDSSYNEQFF
CDR3nt: TGTGCCAGCAGCCCCGGACAGGACAGCTCCTACAATGAGCAGTTCTTC

j_gene: TRBJ2-4
d_gene: TRBD1
len: 15
abundance: NA
v_gene: TRBV28
CDR3aa: CASSSQGWAKNIQYF
CDR3nt: TGTGCCAGCAGTTCACAGGGGTGGGCCAAAAACATTCAGTACTTC

j_gene: TRBJ2-7
d_gene: TRBD2
len: 14
abundance: NA
v_gene: TRBV5-1
CDR3aa: CASSPGTSGYEQYF
CDR3nt: TGCGCCAGCAGCCCCGGGACTAGCGGGTACGAGCAGTACTTC

j_gene: TRBJ1-1
d_gene: NA
len: 13
abundance: once
v_gene: TRBV19
CDR3aa: CASSMATNTEAFF
CDR3nt: TGTGCCAGTAGTATGGCAACGAACACTGAAGCTTTCTTT